This T cell receptor beta chain was identified during a study of cytomegalovirus exposure and HLA in healthy donors. 60 Vbeta and 13 Jbeta primers were used in PCR. Some clones are missing from TCRdb's copy, which holds only in-frame ones; the method was immunoSEQ multiplex PCR. The sample gives some 170,000 clones, about four fifths of which show up once; about 1.6% is in the top ten. Samples came from healthy bone marrow donors. General study findings and limits: TCR beta V- and J-gene trimming was later associated with a missense DCLRE1C variant. In a later analysis, a genetic analysis reported fewer productive-TCR N-insertions in an Asian-associated ancestry cluster than the cohort average.

This CDR3 is built from 14 residues. The ends were cut back, 5 bases at V and 2 bases at J, with 12 bases in the middle. Germline CDR1 and CDR2: LGHNA and YSLEER. Concerning this clone itself: Its antigen remains unknown.

The sample was PBMCs. The chain joins TRBV4-3 to TRBJ1-2, with no clear D. This clonotype originated in a girl between 10 and 17 years old in good health and CMV-seropositive. CDR3 sequence: CASSAARGNYGYTF. CDR3 DNA: TGCGCCAGCAGCGCCGCGCGCGGCAACTATGGCTACACCTTC.